The clone carrying this T cell receptor (beta chain) was counted between two and nine times. A second PCR of roughly 7 to 11 cycles used a sample-barcoded 5' primer and a J-beta primer mix. One entry per CDR3 protein results from TCRdb running MiXCR on the 5' RACE reads. The sample lists over 700,000 distinct CDR3 sequences, about 55% occurring once. V was clipped by 1 base and J by 0 bases, with 16 bases between them. The germline CDR1 and CDR2 sequences are SQVTM and ANQGSEA. The CDR3 runs to 16 residues. The entry originates in a study of blood T cells in healthy people across ages. In each sample, at least 7 million PBMCs were isolated.

The chain combines TRBV29-1 with TRBJ2-7, with TRBD2 as a possible D gene (7 bases). The sequenced sample was blood. The TCR was taken from an elderly man in good health. DNA for the CDR3: TGCAGCGTTGAAGTTTTGCGGGGGCTCGTCTCCTACGAGCAGTACTTC. Amino acids: CSVEVLRGLVSYEQYF.